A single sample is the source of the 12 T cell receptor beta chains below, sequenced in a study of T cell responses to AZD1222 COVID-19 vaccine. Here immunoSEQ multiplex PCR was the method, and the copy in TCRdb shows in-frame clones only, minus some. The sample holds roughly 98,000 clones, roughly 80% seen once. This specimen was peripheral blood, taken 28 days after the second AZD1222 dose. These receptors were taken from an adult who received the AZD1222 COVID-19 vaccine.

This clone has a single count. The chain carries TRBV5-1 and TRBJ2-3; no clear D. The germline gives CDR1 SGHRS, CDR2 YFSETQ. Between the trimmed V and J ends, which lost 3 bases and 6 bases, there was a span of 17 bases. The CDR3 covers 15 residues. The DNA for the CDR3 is TGCGCCAGCAGCTCCGGCCCCGCCAAAACTGATACGCAGTATTTT. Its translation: CASSSGPAKTDTQYF.

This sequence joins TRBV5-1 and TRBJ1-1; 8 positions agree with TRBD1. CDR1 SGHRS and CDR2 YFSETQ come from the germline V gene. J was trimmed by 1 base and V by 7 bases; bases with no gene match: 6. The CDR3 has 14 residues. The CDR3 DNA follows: TGCGCCAGCCGAATCCAGGGGGCGAACACTGAAGCTTTCTTT. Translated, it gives CASRIQGANTEAFF.

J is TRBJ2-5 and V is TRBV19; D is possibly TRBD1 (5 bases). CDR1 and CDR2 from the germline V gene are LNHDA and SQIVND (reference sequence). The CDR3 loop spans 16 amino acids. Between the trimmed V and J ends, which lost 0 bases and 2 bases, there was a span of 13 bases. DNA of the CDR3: TGTGCCAGTAGTATAGATGTTGCAGGGTATCAAGAGACCCAGTACTTC. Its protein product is CASSIDVAGYQETQYF.

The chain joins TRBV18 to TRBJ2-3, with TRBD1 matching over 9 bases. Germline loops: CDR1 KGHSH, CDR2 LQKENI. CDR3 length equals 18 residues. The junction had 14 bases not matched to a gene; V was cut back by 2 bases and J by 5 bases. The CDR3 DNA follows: TGTGCCAGCTCACCATTCCAAACCGGGACAGGGAACATAGATACGCAGTATTTT. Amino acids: CASSPFQTGTGNIDTQYF.

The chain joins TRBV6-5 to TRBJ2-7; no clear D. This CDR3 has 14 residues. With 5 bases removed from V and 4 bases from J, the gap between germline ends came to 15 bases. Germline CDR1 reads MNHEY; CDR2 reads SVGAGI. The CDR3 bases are TGTGCCAGCAGTATCCGGGCCAATTGGTACGAGCAGTACTTC. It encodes CASSIRANWYEQYF.

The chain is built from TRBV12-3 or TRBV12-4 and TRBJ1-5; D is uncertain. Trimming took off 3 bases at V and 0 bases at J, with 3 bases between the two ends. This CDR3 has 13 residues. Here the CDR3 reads CASSFDSNQPQHF. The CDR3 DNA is TGTGCCAGCAGTTTCGATAGCAATCAGCCCCAGCATTTT.

CDR3 sequence reads: CASSQDGGIGNSPLHF. In nucleotides, the CDR3 is TGTGCCAGCAGCCAAGATGGGGGAATCGGGAATTCACCCCTCCACTTT. J is TRBJ1-6 and V is TRBV3-1 (or the pseudogene TRBV3-2), with D possibly TRBD1 on 5 matching bases. Germline CDR1 reads LGHDT; CDR2 reads YNNKEL (reference sequence). V shed 0 bases and J shed 7 bases, with 13 bases lying between them. This CDR3 comprises 16 residues.

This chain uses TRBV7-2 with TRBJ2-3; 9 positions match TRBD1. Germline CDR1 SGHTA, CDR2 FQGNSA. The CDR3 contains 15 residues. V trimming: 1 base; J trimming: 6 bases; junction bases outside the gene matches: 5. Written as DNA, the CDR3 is TGTGCCAGCAGCTTAGTTGGACAGGGGTCGGATACGCAGTATTTT. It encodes CASSLVGQGSDTQYF.

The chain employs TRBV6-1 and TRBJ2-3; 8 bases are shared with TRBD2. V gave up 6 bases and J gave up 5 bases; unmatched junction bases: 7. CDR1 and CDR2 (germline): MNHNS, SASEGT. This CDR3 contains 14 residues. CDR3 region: CASRTRGGVDTQYF. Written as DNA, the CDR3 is TGTGCCAGCAGAACTCGGGGGGGGGTAGATACGCAGTATTTT.

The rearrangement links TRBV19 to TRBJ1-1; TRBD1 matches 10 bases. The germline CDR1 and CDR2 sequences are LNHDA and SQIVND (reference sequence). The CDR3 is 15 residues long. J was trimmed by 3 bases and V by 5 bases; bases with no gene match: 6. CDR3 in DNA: TGTGCCAGTAGTGGAGGACAGGGGGAATACACTGAAGCTTTCTTT. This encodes CASSGGQGEYTEAFF.

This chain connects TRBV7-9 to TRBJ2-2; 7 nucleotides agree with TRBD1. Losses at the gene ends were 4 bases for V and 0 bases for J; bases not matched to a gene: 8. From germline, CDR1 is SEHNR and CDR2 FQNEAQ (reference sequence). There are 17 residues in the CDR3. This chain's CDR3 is CASSSNRDRANTGELFF. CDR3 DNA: TGTGCCAGCAGCTCAAACCGGGACAGAGCGAACACCGGGGAGCTGTTTTTT.

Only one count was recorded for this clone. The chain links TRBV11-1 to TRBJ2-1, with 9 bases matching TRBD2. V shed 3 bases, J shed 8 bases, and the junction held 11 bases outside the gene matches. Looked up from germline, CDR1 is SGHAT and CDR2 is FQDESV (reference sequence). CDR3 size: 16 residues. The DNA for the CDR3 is TGTGCCAGCAGCTTCAGGCGGGGGGGAGACCCACATGAGCAGTTCTTC. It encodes CASSFRRGGDPHEQFF.